A single sample gave rise to the 12 T cell receptor beta chains below, sequenced in a study of shared clonotypes between healthy human individuals. It was CD45RO-negative cells, positively selected for CCR7, that made up naive CD8 cells, with terminally differentiated effector memory CD45RA+ cells excluded. Sequencing used immunoSEQ multiplex PCR; TCRdb keeps in-frame clones, though not all of them. The table shows about 2.1 million clones, with around 93% occurring only once. The sample consisted of naive CD8+ T cells from PBMCs. All receptors come from a man aged 18-30 years in good health. Some clones in this sample may be carry-over from other donors' samples.

The gene calls are TRBV9 and TRBJ2-1, with 9 bases lining up with TRBD1. The CDR3 is made up of 15 amino acids. The germline V gene has CDR1 SGDLS and CDR2 YYNGEE. The V segment lost 2 bases and the J segment 5 bases; nucleotides outside the gene matches: 5. CDR3 in amino acids: CASSVDGTGNNEQFF. The CDR3 region has the DNA TGTGCCAGCAGCGTGGACGGGACAGGGAACAATGAGCAGTTCTTC.

This chain links TRBV2 with TRBJ2-7; 7 nucleotides agree with TRBD1. V lost 4 bases, J lost 2 bases, and 8 bases stayed unmatched. This CDR3 is 15 amino acids long. The germline CDR1 and CDR2 sequences are SNHLY and FYNNEI. The CDR3 region has the DNA TGTGCCAGCAGTGCGGGACAGTTCAGACCCTACGAGCAGTACTTC. It codes for CASSAGQFRPYEQYF.

The chain links TRBV4-1 to TRBJ2-1; D not resolved. Germline V lookup: CDR1 MGHRA, CDR2 YSYEKL. This CDR3 has 14 amino acids. V shed 0 bases and J shed 3 bases, with 6 bases lying between them. The CDR3 DNA sequence: TGCGCCAGCAGCCAAGAATACCGCTACAATGAGCAGTTCTTC. Protein: CASSQEYRYNEQFF.

The rearrangement joins TRBV7-2 to TRBJ2-2; D ambiguous. This CDR3 is 16 amino acids long. The germline CDR1 and CDR2 sequences are SGHTA and FQGNSA. With 0 bases removed from V and 2 bases from J, the gap between germline ends came to 10 bases. CDR3: CASSLAARTNTGELFF. DNA of the CDR3: TGTGCCAGCAGCTTAGCGGCCAGAACCAACACCGGGGAGCTGTTTTTT.

V usage is TRBV7-2 and J usage is TRBJ2-5; no clear D. V was clipped by 1 base and J by 5 bases, with 5 bases between them. The germline V gene has CDR1 SGHTA and CDR2 FQGNSA. This CDR3 spans 12 amino acids. CDR3: CASSLESETQYF. The CDR3 region has the DNA TGTGCCAGCAGCTTAGAATCTGAGACCCAGTACTTC.

V usage is TRBV7-9 and J usage is TRBJ2-1; 12 bases align to TRBD2. V lost 5 bases, J lost 7 bases, and 15 bases stayed unmatched. CDR1 is SEHNR, CDR2 FQNEAQ, per germline (reference sequence). The CDR3 runs 18 residues. Written as DNA, the CDR3 is TGTGCCAGCAGCCGACCTGAGGCTAGCGGGAGGGCAGGTAATGAGCAGTTCTTC. Translated: CASSRPEASGRAGNEQFF.

V usage is TRBV29-1 and J usage is TRBJ2-7, with 7 bases matching TRBD1. V lost 5 bases, J lost 2 bases, and 3 bases stayed unmatched. The germline CDR1 and CDR2 sequences are SQVTM and ANQGSEA. The CDR3 runs 12 residues. The CDR3 DNA follows: TGCAGCGTTATAGGACAGGCCTACGAGCAGTACTTC. Amino acids: CSVIGQAYEQYF.

As concerns this clone: This CDR3 is also generated by other DNA sequences in the sample. The chain links TRBV11-2 to TRBJ2-7; D possibly uses TRBD1 or TRBD2 (6 bases each). Trimming cost V 1 base and J 2 bases, with 9 bases left between them. This CDR3 region has 14 residues. Germline-derived CDR1 and CDR2 are SGHAT and FQNNGV. CDR3 residues: CASSLGGGTYEQYF. Here the CDR3 DNA reads TGTGCCAGCAGCTTAGGAGGGGGGACCTACGAGCAGTACTTC. The entire variable domain, with the rest obtained from reference TRBV11-2 and TRBJ2-7, is as follows: EAGVAQSPRYKIIEKRQSVAFWCNPISGHATLYWYQQILGQGPKLLIQFQNNGVVDDSQLPKDRFSAERLKGVDSTLKIQPAKLEDSAVYLCASSLGGGTYEQYFGPGTRLTVT.

The rearrangement links TRBV5-1 to TRBJ1-5; 8 bases map to TRBD1. This CDR3 is 15 amino acids long. V lost 2 bases, J lost 6 bases, and 7 bases stayed unmatched. Per the germline V gene, CDR1 is SGHRS and CDR2 is YFSETQ. The CDR3 is CASSLTGGIGQPQHF. In nucleotides, the CDR3 is TGCGCCAGCAGCTTAACAGGGGGGATCGGTCAGCCCCAGCATTTT.

Concerning this clone: The sample carries other DNA sequences with the same CDR3. CDR3 protein: CASSYLSGSSYEQYF. CDR3 nucleotides: TGTGCCAGCAGTTACTTGAGCGGGAGCTCCTACGAGCAGTACTTC. V gene TRBV6-6 combines with J gene TRBJ2-7; the match to TRBD2 covers 8 bases. V shed 1 base, J shed 0 bases, and the junction held 2 bases outside the gene matches. CDR1 is MNHNY and CDR2 is SVGAGI in the germline V gene (reference sequence). This CDR3 comprises 15 residues.

The chain uses TRBV4-1 and TRBJ2-7, with 8 bases fitting TRBD1. The CDR3 is 17 residues long. Germline V gene sequence: CDR1 MGHRA, CDR2 YSYEKL. V gave up 0 bases and J gave up 2 bases; unmatched junction bases: 9. CDR3 DNA: TGCGCCAGCAGCCAAGACACTGAGCAGGGGGCTACCTACGAGCAGTACTTC. Translated: CASSQDTEQGATYEQYF.

Notes on this clone: At the DNA level, this CDR3 is encoded by other sequences in the same sample as well. The V call is TRBV5-1, the J call TRBJ2-7, with 9 bases identical to TRBD2. Germline V gene data show CDR1 as SGHRS and CDR2 as YFSETQ. Germline trimming cut 0 bases from V and 3 bases from J; bases unmatched to any gene: 4. This CDR3 contains 15 residues. DNA for the CDR3: TGCGCCAGCAGCTTGGGACTAGCGGCAAGCTACGAGCAGTACTTC. This translates into CASSLGLAASYEQYF.